These 9 T cell receptor beta chains share one sample of origin, sequenced in a study of response to subunit inactivated influenza vaccine listed by TCRdb under 2018. Libraries were constructed by RT-PCR. Instrument on record: Illumina HiSeq 2500. TCRdb trimmed public reads at Q25 via fastp, called clones via MiXCR and kept in-frame beta chains. Every entry covers one CDR3 protein and lists the most common genes and DNA from its rows. The sample table lists about 540,000 distinct CDR3 sequences, under 30% of them with a count of one. Approximately 3% of the sample comes from the top ten. The data were also submitted as part of a second study, on T cells expressing NK-cell markers. The second study, in turn, reports: The TCR beta cDNA libraries were made using 5'RACE template switching, a step that added both a universal primer site and unique molecular identifiers.

Source: CD4+ T cells sorted from PBMCs, taken roughly 12 days after vaccination. The receptors were gathered from a man in his forties or fifties who received an inactivated influenza vaccine. Donor details come from another sample of the same person, matched by shared clones.

In this sample, this clonotype turned up many times. The chain couples TRBV4-3 to TRBJ1-4, with 8 bases identical to TRBD1. The V and J ends lost 0 bases and 3 bases, in that order; junction bases with no gene match: 9. CDR1 is LGHNA and CDR2 is YSLEER in the germline V gene. This CDR3 has 18 residues. Here the CDR3 reads CASSQDLHRGEANEKLFF. CDR3 DNA sequence: TGCGCCAGCAGCCAAGATCTCCACAGGGGGGAGGCTAATGAAAAACTGTTTTTT.

This clonotype was counted between two and nine times. The genes are TRBV6-1 and TRBJ1-1, with 7 bases that match TRBD1. This CDR3 is built from 14 residues. The germline CDR1 and CDR2 sequences are MNHNS and SASEGT. After removal of 3 bases from V and 4 bases from J, the junction contained 5 bases not matched to a gene. CDR3 amino acids: CASSDRTGRTEAFF. The DNA for the CDR3 is TGTGCCAGCAGTGACCGGACAGGCCGCACTGAAGCTTTCTTT.

The rearrangement joins TRBV7-2 to TRBJ1-4; D may be TRBD1 (5 bases). This CDR3 has 15 residues. Germline V CDR1 and CDR2: SGHTA, FQGNSA. The V and J ends lost 6 bases and 3 bases respectively, with 14 bases between them. This CDR3 reads CASRRTGSANEKLFF. In DNA form, the CDR3 reads TGTGCCAGCAGGCGAACAGGTTCGGCTAATGAAAAACTGTTTTTT.

About this clonotype itself: A much larger clone lies one base from this, so it may be a read error. The chain combines TRBV6-1 with TRBJ2-1; D possibly corresponds to TRBD2 (5 bases). The germline V gene has CDR1 MNHNS and CDR2 SASEGT. The CDR3 totals 11 residues. Between the trimmed V and J ends, which lost 6 bases and 8 bases, there was a span of 8 bases. The CDR3 DNA reads TGTGCCAGCAGGGACTTTGATGAGCAGTTCTTC. Translated: CASRDFDEQFF.

V gene TRBV7-3 combines with J gene TRBJ2-2, with 12 bases aligning to TRBD2. The CDR3 has 15 residues. Germline values: CDR1 SGHTA, CDR2 FQGTGA. Trimming at V came to 4 bases and at J to 4 bases, leaving 1 base not matched to a gene. The CDR3 is CASSSTSGSTGELFF. Here the CDR3 DNA reads TGTGCCAGCAGCTCGACTAGCGGGAGCACCGGGGAGCTGTTTTTT.

The chain couples TRBV4-2 to TRBJ1-1; TRBD1 matches at 7 bases. The J segment lost 0 bases and the V segment lost 3 bases, leaving 7 bases of the junction unmatched. This CDR3 spans 16 amino acids. Germline V gives CDR1 LGHNA, CDR2 YNFKEQ. CDR3 bases: TGTGCCAGCAGCCAGAAAGTGGGACAGTTGAACACTGAAGCTTTCTTT. Its protein product is CASSQKVGQLNTEAFF.

The genes are TRBV3-1 and TRBJ1-6; no clear D. V lost 4 bases and J lost 8, with 9 bases in between. The CDR3 is 13 amino acids. Germline V gene lookup returns CDR1 LGHDT and CDR2 YNNKEL (reference sequence). The CDR3 coding sequence is TGTGCCAGCAGCCCGGACGGAGATTCACCCCTCCACTTT. Translating it yields CASSPDGDSPLHF.

The J gene is TRBJ2-3, the V gene TRBV10-3, with D maybe TRBD1 (5 bases). V shed 4 bases and J shed 2 bases, with 13 bases lying between them. Germline V gene sequence: CDR1 ENHRY, CDR2 SYGVKD. This CDR3 contains 15 residues. CDR3 sequence reads: CAISVTGSFTDTQYF. For the CDR3, the DNA is TGTGCCATCAGTGTTACAGGCAGTTTCACAGATACGCAGTATTTT.

Only a few counts were recorded for this clonotype. The J gene is TRBJ2-5, the V gene TRBV4-3; D is ambiguous. CDR1 and CDR2 from the germline V gene are LGHNA and YSLEER. V was trimmed by 1 base and J by 0 bases, leaving 15 bases between them. The CDR3 length is 17 residues. The CDR3 sequence: CASSQARPLGHQETQYF. The DNA of the CDR3 is TGCGCCAGCAGCCAAGCCCGGCCCCTGGGTCACCAAGAGACCCAGTACTTC.